Following are 19 T cell receptor beta chains from one sample sequenced in a study of radiotherapy plus CTLA-4 blockade in lung cancer. Measured with immunoSEQ multiplex PCR; TCRdb has only the in-frame clones, and not every one. The sample has 25,000 to 35,000 clones, around 85% seen once; the top ten hold about 7.7%. The starting material was peripheral blood, obtained from a patient treated with radiotherapy plus ipilimumab. The receptors come from a human donor with non-small cell lung cancer who had stable disease on radiotherapy plus ipilimumab.

This rearrangement joins TRBV9 to TRBJ1-2; 12 bases fit TRBD1. The V gene end was trimmed by 3 bases and the J gene end by 2 bases; junction bases not matched to a gene: 8. The CDR3 totals 17 residues. In germline, CDR1 is SGDLS, CDR2 YYNGEE. The CDR3 DNA reads as TGTGCCAGCAGCGAAAAGGTTGGGACAGGGGGCAACTATGGCTACACCTTC. It codes for CASSEKVGTGGNYGYTF.

The genes are TRBV6-6 and TRBJ1-5; D uncertain. Germline V gives CDR1 MNHNY, CDR2 SVGAGI (reference sequence). V lost 2 bases and J lost 1, with 9 bases in between. The CDR3 has 15 amino acids. This chain's CDR3 is CASSYVGESNQPQHF. CDR3 sequence (DNA): TGTGCCAGCAGTTACGTTGGGGAAAGCAATCAGCCCCAGCATTTT.

This rearrangement joins TRBV28 to TRBJ2-7; TRBD2 might be the D (5 bases). The germline gives CDR1 MDHEN, CDR2 SYDVKM. Trimming took off 2 bases at V and 0 bases at J, with 11 bases between the two ends. This CDR3 is 15 amino acids long. CDR3 coding DNA: TGTGCCAGCAGTTTACCGGGAAAAAGCTCCTACGAGCAGTACTTC. Its protein is CASSLPGKSSYEQYF. Based on the CDR3 plus reference TRBV28 and TRBJ2-7, the full variable domain is DVKVTQSSRYLVKRTGEKVFLECVQDMDHENMFWYRQDPGLGLRLIYFSYDVKMKEKGDIPEGYSVSREKKERFSLILESASTNQTSMYLCASSLPGKSSYEQYFGPGTRLTVT.

The J gene is TRBJ2-2, the V gene TRBV5-1; D is uncertain. The V end lost 4 bases, the J end lost 6 bases, and 4 bases lay between the germline ends. The CDR3 length is 11 residues. Germline lookup yields CDR1 SGHRS and CDR2 YFSETQ. The CDR3 sequence: CASSDPGELFF. Here the CDR3 DNA reads TGCGCCAGCAGCGATCCCGGGGAGCTGTTTTTT.

V is TRBV7-8 and J is TRBJ1-4; D gene ambiguous. The CDR3 is 13 residues long. Germline V gives CDR1 SGHVS, CDR2 FQNEAQ. The V and J ends lost 0 bases and 4 bases respectively, with 3 bases between them. CDR3 residues: CASSLAVNEKLFF. DNA for the CDR3: TGTGCCAGCAGCTTAGCGGTTAATGAAAAACTGTTTTTT.

This chain joins TRBV7-9 and TRBJ1-2, with TRBD1 matching 9 bases. The V gene's germline CDR1 is SEHNR and CDR2 FQNEAQ (reference sequence). CDR3 length: 15 residues. The ends lost 3 bases at V and 1 base at J; junction bases unmatched: 3. The CDR3 bases are TGTGCCAGCAGCTTCGGACAGGGGCATAACTATGGCTACACCTTC. Amino acids: CASSFGQGHNYGYTF.

The CDR3 sequence is CASRKRLAKNIQYF. The CDR3 region has the DNA TGTGCCAGCAGGAAGCGGCTAGCCAAAAACATTCAGTACTTC. The chain couples TRBV28 to TRBJ2-4; D possibly corresponds to TRBD2 (5 bases). Trimming pared 6 bases from V and 0 bases from J, leaving 9 bases between. CDR3 length: 14 amino acids. Germline assignment: CDR1 MDHEN and CDR2 SYDVKM.

CDR3 region: CASSNRWNTGELFF. CDR3 nucleotide sequence: TGTGCCAGCAGTAATAGGTGGAACACCGGGGAGCTGTTTTTT. The gene calls are TRBV6-6 and TRBJ2-2; no firm D call. The CDR3 length is 14 residues. Trimming cost V 5 bases and J 1 base, with 8 bases left between them. Germline CDR1 reads MNHNY; CDR2 reads SVGAGI (reference sequence).

V and J are TRBV27 and TRBJ2-3, with D tentatively TRBD1 (6 bases). The CDR3 consists of 16 residues. Germline V lookup: CDR1 MNHEY, CDR2 SMNVEV (reference sequence). V lost 3 bases to trimming and J lost 2 bases, with 15 bases between them. The chain's CDR3 is CASSFSGDPTTDTQYF. The CDR3 DNA follows: TGTGCCAGCAGTTTTTCAGGGGACCCGACCACAGATACGCAGTATTTT.

The gene calls are TRBV7-9 and TRBJ1-2; 7 nucleotides align to TRBD1. The V and J ends lost 5 bases and 5 bases, in that order; junction bases with no gene match: 5. Germline CDR1 reads SEHNR; CDR2 reads FQNEAQ (reference sequence). This CDR3 is 13 amino acids long. In DNA form, the CDR3 reads TGTGCCAGCAGCCTGGACAGGACTTATGGCTACACCTTC. This encodes CASSLDRTYGYTF.

This clone was recorded a few times. The V and J genes are TRBV6-1 and TRBJ1-1, with D hard to call. The germline CDR1 and CDR2 sequences are MNHNS and SASEGT. Trimming took off 3 bases at V and 2 bases at J, with 10 bases between the two ends. The CDR3 loop spans 14 amino acids. The CDR3 region has the DNA TGTGCCAGCAGTGACTGGGCCCGAAACACTGAAGCTTTCTTT. Encoded protein: CASSDWARNTEAFF.

The V and J genes are TRBV15 and TRBJ2-1; tentatively, D is TRBD1 or TRBD2 (5 bases each). V shed 1 base and J shed 8 bases, with 6 bases lying between them. Per germline, CDR1 LNHNV and CDR2 YYDKDF (reference sequence). CDR3 size: 12 residues. The CDR3 region has the DNA TGTGCCACCAGCAGAGGGGGACATGAGCAGTTCTTC. It yields the protein CATSRGGHEQFF.

This clone occurred a few times. The gene calls are TRBV28 and TRBJ1-1, with unresolved D. V shed 2 bases and J shed 7 bases, with 8 bases lying between them. CDR1 MDHEN and CDR2 SYDVKM come from the germline V gene. CDR3 size: 12 residues. CDR3 in DNA: TGTGCCAGCAGTTTAAGTCGGGATGAAGCTTTCTTT. It codes for CASSLSRDEAFF.

V usage is TRBV4-1 and J usage is TRBJ1-6; 7 positions match TRBD1. The CDR3 spans 17 residues. V dropped 1 base and J dropped 10; count of bases not matched to a gene: 13. The germline V gene has CDR1 MGHRA and CDR2 YSYEKL. The CDR3 nucleotides are TGCGCCAGCAGCCAAGTTTTGGTTTTTGAGGGGGCATCACCCCTCCACTTT. Translation: CASSQVLVFEGASPLHF.

The J gene is TRBJ1-2, the V gene TRBV5-5, with unresolved D. V was clipped by 2 bases and J by 0 bases, with 8 bases between them. The V gene's germline CDR1 is SGHKS and CDR2 YYEKEE (reference sequence). The CDR3 runs 14 residues. This CDR3 is CASSFTDPNYGYTF. CDR3 DNA sequence: TGTGCCAGCAGCTTCACAGACCCTAACTATGGCTACACCTTC.

The chain has TRBV11-2 and TRBJ1-2, with 9 bases fitting TRBD1. The CDR3 totals 14 residues. With 1 base clipped from V and 3 bases from J, the junction kept 0 bases outside the gene matches. Germline values: CDR1 SGHAT, CDR2 FQNNGV. CDR3 bases: TGTGCCAGCAGCTTAGGGACAGGGGACTATGGCTACACCTTC. It specifies CASSLGTGDYGYTF.

The chain has TRBV29-1 and TRBJ2-2; the match to TRBD1 covers 7 bases. The V and J ends lost 6 bases and 0 bases, in that order; junction bases with no gene match: 1. The length of the CDR3 is 13 residues. Germline lookup yields CDR1 SQVTM and CDR2 ANQGSEA. CDR3 bases: TGCAGCGTGGACAGGTCGAACACCGGGGAGCTGTTTTTT. Its protein is CSVDRSNTGELFF.

This clone was counted between two and nine times. The rearrangement uses TRBV7-2 and TRBJ1-2, with D perhaps TRBD1 (5 bases). Trimming shortened V by 2 bases and J by 8 bases, and 21 bases separated the two germline ends. Germline values: CDR1 SGHTA, CDR2 FQGNSA. There are 16 residues in the CDR3. CDR3 residues: CASSLRRGPTRGGYTF. The CDR3 bases are TGTGCCAGCAGCTTACGAAGGGGCCCAACTCGAGGGGGCTACACCTTC.

This chain uses TRBV27 with TRBJ1-1, with D uncertain. Deletions cut 6 bases from V and 5 bases from J, with 25 bases between. The CDR3 has 17 amino acids. Germline V CDR1 and CDR2: MNHEY, SMNVEV (reference sequence). The CDR3 loop reads CASRLRGYGTGLTEAFF. Here the CDR3 DNA reads TGTGCCAGCAGGCTGAGAGGCTATGGCACTGGCTTGACTGAAGCTTTCTTT.